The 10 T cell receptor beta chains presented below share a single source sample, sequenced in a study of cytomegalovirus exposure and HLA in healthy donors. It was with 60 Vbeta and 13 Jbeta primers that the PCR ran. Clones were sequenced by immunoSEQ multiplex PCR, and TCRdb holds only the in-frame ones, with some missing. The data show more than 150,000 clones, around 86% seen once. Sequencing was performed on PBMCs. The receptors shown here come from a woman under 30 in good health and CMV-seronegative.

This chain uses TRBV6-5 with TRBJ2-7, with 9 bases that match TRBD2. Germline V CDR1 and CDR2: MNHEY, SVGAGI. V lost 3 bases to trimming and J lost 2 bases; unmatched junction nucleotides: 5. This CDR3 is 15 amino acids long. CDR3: CASSYASGGPYEQYF. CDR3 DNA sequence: TGTGCCAGCAGTTATGCCAGCGGGGGGCCCTACGAGCAGTACTTC.

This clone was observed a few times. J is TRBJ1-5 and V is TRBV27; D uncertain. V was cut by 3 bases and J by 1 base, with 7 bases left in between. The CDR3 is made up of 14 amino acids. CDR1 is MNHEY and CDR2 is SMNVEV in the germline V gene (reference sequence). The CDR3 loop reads CASSLGGSNQPQHF. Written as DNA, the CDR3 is TGTGCCAGCAGTTTGGGAGGGAGCAATCAGCCCCAGCATTTT.

The CDR3 DNA sequence: TGTGCCAGCAGCTCACAGGGCCCAGGGGGAGGCTCGACCCAGTACTTC. This gives the protein CASSSQGPGGGSTQYF. The chain recombines TRBV7-7 with TRBJ2-5; a weak D match, TRBD1 (7 bases). CDR1 and CDR2 from the germline V gene are SSHAT and FNYEAQ (reference sequence). V was cut by 4 bases and J by 7 bases, with 22 bases left in between. This CDR3 has 16 amino acids.

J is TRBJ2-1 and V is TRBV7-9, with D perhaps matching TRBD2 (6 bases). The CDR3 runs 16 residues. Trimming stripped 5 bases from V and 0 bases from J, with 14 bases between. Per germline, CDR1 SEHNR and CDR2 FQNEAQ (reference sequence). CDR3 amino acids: CASSPGLDYSYNEQFF. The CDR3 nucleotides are TGTGCCAGCAGCCCGGGACTCGACTACTCCTACAATGAGCAGTTCTTC. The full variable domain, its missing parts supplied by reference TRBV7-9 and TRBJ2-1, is DTGVSQNPRHKITKRGQNVTFRCDPISEHNRLYWYRQTLGQGPEFLTYFQNEAQLEKSRLLSDRFSAERPKGSFSTLEIQRTEQGDSAMYLCASSPGLDYSYNEQFFGPGTRLTVL.

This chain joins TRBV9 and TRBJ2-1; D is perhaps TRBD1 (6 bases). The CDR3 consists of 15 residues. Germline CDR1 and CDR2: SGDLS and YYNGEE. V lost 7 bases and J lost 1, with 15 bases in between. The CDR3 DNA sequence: TGTGCCAGCGAGTCCGGGACACCTTCCTACAATGAGCAGTTCTTC. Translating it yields CASESGTPSYNEQFF.

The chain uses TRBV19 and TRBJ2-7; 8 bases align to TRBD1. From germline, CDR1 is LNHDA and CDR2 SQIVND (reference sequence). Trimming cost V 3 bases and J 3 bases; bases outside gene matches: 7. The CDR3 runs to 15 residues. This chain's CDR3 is CASSIAGQGLYEQYF. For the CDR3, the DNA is TGTGCCAGTAGTATTGCAGGACAGGGCCTCTACGAGCAGTACTTC.

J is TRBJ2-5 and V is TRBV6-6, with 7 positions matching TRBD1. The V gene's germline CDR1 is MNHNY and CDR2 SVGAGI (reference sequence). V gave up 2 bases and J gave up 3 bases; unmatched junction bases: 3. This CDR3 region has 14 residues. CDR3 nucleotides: TGTGCCAGCAGTTACGGGACAGCTAAAGAGACCCAGTACTTC. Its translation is CASSYGTAKETQYF.

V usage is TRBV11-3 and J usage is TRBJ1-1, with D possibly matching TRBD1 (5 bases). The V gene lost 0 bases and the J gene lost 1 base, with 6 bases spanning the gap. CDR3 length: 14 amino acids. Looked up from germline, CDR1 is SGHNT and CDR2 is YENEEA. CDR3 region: CASSLDGGNTEAFF. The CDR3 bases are TGTGCCAGCAGCTTAGACGGGGGGAACACTGAAGCTTTCTTT.

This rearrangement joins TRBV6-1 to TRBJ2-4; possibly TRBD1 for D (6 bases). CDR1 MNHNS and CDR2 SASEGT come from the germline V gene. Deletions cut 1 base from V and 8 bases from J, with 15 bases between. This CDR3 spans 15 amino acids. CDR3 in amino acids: CASSEVGGGAYIQYF. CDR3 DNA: TGTGCCAGCAGTGAAGTCGGTGGGGGCGCATACATTCAGTACTTC.

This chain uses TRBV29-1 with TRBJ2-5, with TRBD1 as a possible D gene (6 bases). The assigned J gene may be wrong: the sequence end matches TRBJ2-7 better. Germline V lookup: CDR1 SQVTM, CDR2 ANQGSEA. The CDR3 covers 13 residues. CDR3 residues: CSVESPGAYEQYF. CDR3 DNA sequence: TGCAGCGTTGAATCCCCAGGGGCCTACGAGCAGTACTTC.